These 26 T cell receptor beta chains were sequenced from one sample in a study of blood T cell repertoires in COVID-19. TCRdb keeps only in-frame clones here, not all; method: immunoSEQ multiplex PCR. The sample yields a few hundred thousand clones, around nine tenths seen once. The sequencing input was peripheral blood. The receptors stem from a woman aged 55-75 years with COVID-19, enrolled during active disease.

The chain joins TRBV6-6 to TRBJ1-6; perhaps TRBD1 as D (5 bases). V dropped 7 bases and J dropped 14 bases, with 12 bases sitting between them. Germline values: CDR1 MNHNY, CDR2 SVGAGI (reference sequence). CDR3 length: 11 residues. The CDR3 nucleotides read TGTGCCAGCACTACTGGAGGGGCCCTCCACTTT. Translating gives CASTTGGALHF.

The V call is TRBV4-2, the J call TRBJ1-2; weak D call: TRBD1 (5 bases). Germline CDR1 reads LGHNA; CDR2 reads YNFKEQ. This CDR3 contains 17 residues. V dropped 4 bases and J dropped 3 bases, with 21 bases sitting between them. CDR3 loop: CASSPPIQGSSDYGYTF. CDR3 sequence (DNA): TGTGCCAGCAGCCCCCCAATCCAGGGAAGCTCCGACTATGGCTACACCTTC.

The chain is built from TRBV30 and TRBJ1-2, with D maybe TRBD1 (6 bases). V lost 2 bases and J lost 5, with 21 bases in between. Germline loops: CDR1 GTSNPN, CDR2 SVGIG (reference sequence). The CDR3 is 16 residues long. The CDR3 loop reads CAWSPPSWGLRYGYTF. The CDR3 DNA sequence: TGTGCCTGGAGTCCCCCTTCGTGGGGGCTTCGATATGGCTACACCTTC.

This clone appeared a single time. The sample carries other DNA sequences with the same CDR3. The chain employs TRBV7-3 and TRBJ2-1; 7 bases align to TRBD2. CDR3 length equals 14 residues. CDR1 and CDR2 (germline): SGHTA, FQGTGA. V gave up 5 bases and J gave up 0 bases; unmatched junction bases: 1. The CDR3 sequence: CASSPGGSYNEQFF. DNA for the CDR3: TGTGCCAGCAGCCCGGGGGGCTCCTACAATGAGCAGTTCTTC. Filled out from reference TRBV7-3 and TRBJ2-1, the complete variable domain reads GAGVSQTPSNKVTEKGKYVELRCDPISGHTALYWYRQSLGQGPEFLIYFQGTGAADDSGLPNDRFFAVRPEGSVSTLKIQRTERGDSAVYLCASSPGGSYNEQFFGPGTRLTVL.

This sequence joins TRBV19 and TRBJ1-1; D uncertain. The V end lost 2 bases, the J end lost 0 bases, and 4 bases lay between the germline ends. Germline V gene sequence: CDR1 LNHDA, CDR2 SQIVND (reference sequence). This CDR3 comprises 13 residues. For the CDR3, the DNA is TGTGCCAGTAGTATACAGATGAACACTGAAGCTTTCTTT. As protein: CASSIQMNTEAFF.

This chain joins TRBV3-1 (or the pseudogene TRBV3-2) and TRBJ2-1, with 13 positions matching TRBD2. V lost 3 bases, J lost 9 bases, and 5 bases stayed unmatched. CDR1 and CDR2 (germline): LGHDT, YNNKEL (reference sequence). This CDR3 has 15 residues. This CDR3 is CASSHSTSGGLEQFF. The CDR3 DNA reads TGTGCCAGCAGCCATTCGACTAGCGGGGGGCTTGAGCAGTTCTTC.

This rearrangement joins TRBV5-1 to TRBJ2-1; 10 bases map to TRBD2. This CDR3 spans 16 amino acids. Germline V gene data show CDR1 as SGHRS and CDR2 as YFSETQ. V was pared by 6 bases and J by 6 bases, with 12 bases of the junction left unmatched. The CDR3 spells CASTGTSDGWVNEQFF. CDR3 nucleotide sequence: TGCGCCAGCACCGGGACTAGCGATGGATGGGTCAATGAGCAGTTCTTC.

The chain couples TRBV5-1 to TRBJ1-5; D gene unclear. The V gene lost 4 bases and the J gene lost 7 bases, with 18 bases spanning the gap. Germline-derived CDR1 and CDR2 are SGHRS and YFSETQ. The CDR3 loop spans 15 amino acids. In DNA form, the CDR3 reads TGCGCCAGCAGCGAGGAGGGTAGTACGAGACAGCCCCAGCATTTT. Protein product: CASSEEGSTRQPQHF.

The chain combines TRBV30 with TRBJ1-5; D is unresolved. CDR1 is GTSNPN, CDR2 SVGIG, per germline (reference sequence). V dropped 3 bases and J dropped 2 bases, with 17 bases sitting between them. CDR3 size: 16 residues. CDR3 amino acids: CAWSVNGGPGNQPQHF. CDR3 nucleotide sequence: TGTGCCTGGAGCGTCAACGGCGGGCCTGGCAATCAGCCCCAGCATTTT.

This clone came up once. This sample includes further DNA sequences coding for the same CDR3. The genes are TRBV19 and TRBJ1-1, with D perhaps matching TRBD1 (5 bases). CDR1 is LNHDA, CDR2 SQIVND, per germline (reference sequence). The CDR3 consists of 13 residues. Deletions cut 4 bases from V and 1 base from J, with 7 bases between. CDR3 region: CASSSRANTEAFF. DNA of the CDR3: TGTGCCAGTAGTAGCAGGGCGAACACTGAAGCTTTCTTT.

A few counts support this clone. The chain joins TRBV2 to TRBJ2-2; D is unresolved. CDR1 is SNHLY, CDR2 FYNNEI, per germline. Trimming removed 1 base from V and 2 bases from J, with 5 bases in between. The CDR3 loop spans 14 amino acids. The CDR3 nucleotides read TGTGCCAGCAGTGAAGGCAGTAACACCGGGGAGCTGTTTTTT. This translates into CASSEGSNTGELFF. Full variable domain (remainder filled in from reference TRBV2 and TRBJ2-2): EPEVTQTPSHQVTQMGQEVILRCVPISNHLYFYWYRQILGQKVEFLVSFYNNEISEKSEIFDDQFSVERPDGSNFTLKIRSTKLEDSAMYFCASSEGSNTGELFFGEGSRLTVL.

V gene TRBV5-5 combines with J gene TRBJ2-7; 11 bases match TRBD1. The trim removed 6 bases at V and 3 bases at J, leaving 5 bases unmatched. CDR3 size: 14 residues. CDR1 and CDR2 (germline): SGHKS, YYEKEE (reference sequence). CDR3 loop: CASNLGTGGYEQYF. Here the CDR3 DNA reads TGTGCCAGCAACCTAGGGACAGGGGGCTACGAGCAGTACTTC.

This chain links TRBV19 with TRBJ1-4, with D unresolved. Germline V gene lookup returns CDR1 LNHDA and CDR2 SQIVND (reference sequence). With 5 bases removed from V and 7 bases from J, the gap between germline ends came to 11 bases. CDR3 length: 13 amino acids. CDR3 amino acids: CASSPQVVEKLFF. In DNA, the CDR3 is TGTGCCAGTAGTCCGCAGGTGGTTGAAAAACTGTTTTTT. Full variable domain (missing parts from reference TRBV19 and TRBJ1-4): DGGITQSPKYLFRKEGQNVTLSCEQNLNHDAMYWYRQDPGQGLRLIYYSQIVNDFQKGDIAEGYSVSREKKESFPLTVTSAQKNPTAFYLCASSPQVVEKLFFGSGTQLSVL.

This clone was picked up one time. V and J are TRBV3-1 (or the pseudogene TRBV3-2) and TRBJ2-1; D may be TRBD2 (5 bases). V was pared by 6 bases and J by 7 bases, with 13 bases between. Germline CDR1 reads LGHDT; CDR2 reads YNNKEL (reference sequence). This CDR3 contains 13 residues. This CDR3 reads CASSHPGINEQFF. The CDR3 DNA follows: TGTGCCAGCAGTCACCCGGGGATTAATGAGCAGTTCTTC.

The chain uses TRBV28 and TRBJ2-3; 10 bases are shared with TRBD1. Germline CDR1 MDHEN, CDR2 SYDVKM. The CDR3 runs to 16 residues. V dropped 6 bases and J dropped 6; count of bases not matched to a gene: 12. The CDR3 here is CASRPTGTGVLDTQYF. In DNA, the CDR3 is TGTGCCAGCAGACCCACAGGGACAGGGGTTTTGGATACGCAGTATTTT.

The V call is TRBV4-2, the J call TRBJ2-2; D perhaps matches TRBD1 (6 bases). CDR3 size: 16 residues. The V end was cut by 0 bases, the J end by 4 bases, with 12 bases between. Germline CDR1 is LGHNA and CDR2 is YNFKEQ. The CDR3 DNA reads TGTGCCAGCAGCCAAGATCGGCCAGGGGTCACCGGGGAGCTGTTTTTT. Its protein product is CASSQDRPGVTGELFF.

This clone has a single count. CDR3 sequence reads: CASGGILANYGYTF. DNA of the CDR3: TGTGCCAGCGGAGGGATCCTCGCTAACTATGGCTACACCTTC. The genes are TRBV9 and TRBJ1-2; D uncertain. There are 14 residues in the CDR3. Germline V CDR1 and CDR2: SGDLS, YYNGEE. V lost 7 bases and J 0 bases, leaving 13 bases between the germline ends.

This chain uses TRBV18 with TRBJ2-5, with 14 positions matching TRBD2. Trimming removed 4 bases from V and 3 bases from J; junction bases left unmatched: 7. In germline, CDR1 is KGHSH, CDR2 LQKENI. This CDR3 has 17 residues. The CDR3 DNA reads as TGTGCCAGCTCACGACTCCCGGGACTAGCGGGGGAAGAGACCCAGTACTTC. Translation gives CASSRLPGLAGEETQYF.

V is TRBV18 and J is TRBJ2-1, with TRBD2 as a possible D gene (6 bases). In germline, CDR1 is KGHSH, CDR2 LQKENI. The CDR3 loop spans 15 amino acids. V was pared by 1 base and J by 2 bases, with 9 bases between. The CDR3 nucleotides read TGTGCCAGCTCACCACGGGACTCAACCTACAATGAGCAGTTCTTC. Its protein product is CASSPRDSTYNEQFF.

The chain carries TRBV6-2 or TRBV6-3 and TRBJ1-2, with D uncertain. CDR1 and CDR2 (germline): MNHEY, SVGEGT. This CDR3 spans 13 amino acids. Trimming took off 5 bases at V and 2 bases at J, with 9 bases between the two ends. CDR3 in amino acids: CASSRTPNYGYTF. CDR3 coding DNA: TGTGCCAGCAGTCGGACTCCGAACTATGGCTACACCTTC.

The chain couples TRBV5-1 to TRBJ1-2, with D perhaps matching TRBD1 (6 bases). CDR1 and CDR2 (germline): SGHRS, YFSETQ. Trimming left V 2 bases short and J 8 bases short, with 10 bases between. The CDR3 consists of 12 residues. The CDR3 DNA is TGCGCCAGCAGCTTTGACAGGCTGGGCTACACCTTC. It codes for CASSFDRLGYTF. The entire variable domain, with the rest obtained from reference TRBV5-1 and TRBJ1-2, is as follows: KAGVTQTPRYLIKTRGQQVTLSCSPISGHRSVSWYQQTPGQGLQFLFEYFSETQRNKGNFPGRFSGRQFSNSRSEMNVSTLELGDSALYLCASSFDRLGYTFGSGTRLTVV.

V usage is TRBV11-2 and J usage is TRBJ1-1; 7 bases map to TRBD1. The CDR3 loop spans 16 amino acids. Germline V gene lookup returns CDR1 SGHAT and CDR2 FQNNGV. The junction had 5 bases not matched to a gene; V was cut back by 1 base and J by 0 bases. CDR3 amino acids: CASSLGGDSMNTEAFF. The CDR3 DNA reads TGTGCCAGCAGCTTAGGAGGGGACAGTATGAACACTGAAGCTTTCTTT. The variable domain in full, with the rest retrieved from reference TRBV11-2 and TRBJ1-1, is EAGVAQSPRYKIIEKRQSVAFWCNPISGHATLYWYQQILGQGPKLLIQFQNNGVVDDSQLPKDRFSAERLKGVDSTLKIQPAKLEDSAVYLCASSLGGDSMNTEAFFGQGTRLTVV.

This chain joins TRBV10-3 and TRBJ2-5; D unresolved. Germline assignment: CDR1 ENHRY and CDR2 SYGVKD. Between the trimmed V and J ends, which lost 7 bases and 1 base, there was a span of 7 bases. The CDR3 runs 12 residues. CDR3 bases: TGTGCCATCATCCTGTGCCAAGAGACCCAGTACTTC. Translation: CAIILCQETQYF.

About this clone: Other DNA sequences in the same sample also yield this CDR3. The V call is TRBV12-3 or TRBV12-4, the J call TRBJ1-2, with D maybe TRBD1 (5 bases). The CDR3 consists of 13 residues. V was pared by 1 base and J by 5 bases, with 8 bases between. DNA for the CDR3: TGTGCCAGCAGTTTAGGGGGCAGGTATGGCTACACCTTC. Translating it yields CASSLGGRYGYTF.

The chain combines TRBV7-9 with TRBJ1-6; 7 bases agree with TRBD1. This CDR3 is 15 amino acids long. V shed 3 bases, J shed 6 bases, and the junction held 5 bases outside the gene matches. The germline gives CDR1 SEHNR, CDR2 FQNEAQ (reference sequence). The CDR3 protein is CASSFRQGGNSPLHF. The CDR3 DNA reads TGTGCCAGCAGCTTTCGACAGGGAGGTAATTCACCCCTCCACTTT.

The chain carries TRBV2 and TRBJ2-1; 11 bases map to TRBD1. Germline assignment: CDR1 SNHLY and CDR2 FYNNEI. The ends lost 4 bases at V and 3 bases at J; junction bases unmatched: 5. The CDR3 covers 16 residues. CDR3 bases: TGTGCCAGCAGTGGGGGGACAGGGGGTTTCTACAATGAGCAGTTCTTC. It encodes CASSGGTGGFYNEQFF. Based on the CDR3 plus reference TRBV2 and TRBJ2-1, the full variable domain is EPEVTQTPSHQVTQMGQEVILRCVPISNHLYFYWYRQILGQKVEFLVSFYNNEISEKSEIFDDQFSVERPDGSNFTLKIRSTKLEDSAMYFCASSGGTGGFYNEQFFGPGTRLTVL.